Listed below are T cell receptor beta chains from one sample, sequenced in a study of T cell responses to AZD1222 COVID-19 vaccine. Libraries were prepared by immunoSEQ multiplex PCR; TCRdb keeps only in-frame clonotypes and omits some of them. This sample has about 160,000 clones, with 75% to 95% found just once. Sequences were derived from peripheral blood, sampled 28 days after the second AZD1222 dose. The receptor set was obtained from an adult who received the AZD1222 COVID-19 vaccine. The CDR3 runs from the conserved cysteine through the conserved F or W. Fields, in order: V gene, D gene, clone size, CDR3 length, J gene, CDR3 protein, CDR3 DNA. The D gene is left open where the match is weak. Part of the rows lack a size; the others show once, few, many or a class for expanded clones.

V gene: TRBV3-1/TRBV3-2
D gene: -
clone size: -
CDR3 length: 15
J gene: TRBJ1-5
CDR3 protein: CASSQRMGQNQPQHF
CDR3 DNA: TGTGCCAGCAGCCAAAGGATGGGGCAGAATCAGCCCCAGCATTTT

V gene: TRBV2
D gene: -
clone size: -
CDR3 length: 14
J gene: TRBJ1-1
CDR3 protein: CASRAPRGYTEAFF
CDR3 DNA: TGTGCCAGCAGGGCCCCACGGGGGTACACTGAAGCTTTCTTT

V gene: TRBV6-5
D gene: -
clone size: -
CDR3 length: 13
J gene: TRBJ1-1
CDR3 protein: CASSYLGPTEAFF
CDR3 DNA: TGTGCCAGCAGTTACTTGGGACCCACTGAAGCTTTCTTT

V gene: TRBV2
D gene: TRBD1
clone size: -
CDR3 length: 16
J gene: TRBJ1-2
CDR3 protein: CASSDFDRGRYYGYTF
CDR3 DNA: TGTGCCAGCAGTGATTTTGACAGGGGGCGATACTATGGCTACACCTTC

V gene: TRBV7-2
D gene: -
clone size: -
CDR3 length: 13
J gene: TRBJ2-1
CDR3 protein: CASSLASESEQFF
CDR3 DNA: TGTGCCAGCAGCTTAGCCTCCGAGAGTGAGCAGTTCTTC

V gene: TRBV6-1
D gene: -
clone size: -
CDR3 length: 14
J gene: TRBJ1-1
CDR3 protein: CASSDREMNTEAFF
CDR3 DNA: TGTGCCAGCAGTGATAGGGAAATGAACACTGAAGCTTTCTTT

V gene: TRBV27
D gene: TRBD1
clone size: -
CDR3 length: 14
J gene: TRBJ2-7
CDR3 protein: CASSPGQASYEQYF
CDR3 DNA: TGTGCCAGCAGCCCGGGACAGGCCTCCTACGAGCAGTACTTC

V gene: TRBV4-1
D gene: -
clone size: -
CDR3 length: 12
J gene: TRBJ1-2
CDR3 protein: CASSQGVNGYTF
CDR3 DNA: TGCGCCAGCAGCCAAGGAGTAAATGGCTACACCTTC

V gene: TRBV10-3
D gene: -
clone size: -
CDR3 length: 15
J gene: TRBJ1-1
CDR3 protein: CAISVSGEVNTEAFF
CDR3 DNA: TGTGCCATCAGTGTGTCGGGGGAAGTGAACACTGAAGCTTTCTTT

V gene: TRBV19
D gene: -
clone size: -
CDR3 length: 15
J gene: TRBJ2-2
CDR3 protein: CASSPGTTNTGELFF
CDR3 DNA: TGTGCCAGTAGTCCAGGAACGACGAACACCGGGGAGCTGTTTTTT

V gene: TRBV27
D gene: -
clone size: -
CDR3 length: 16
J gene: TRBJ1-1
CDR3 protein: CASSLSSQLAYVEAFF
CDR3 DNA: TGTGCCAGCAGTTTATCGTCGCAGCTTGCTTACGTTGAAGCTTTCTTT

V gene: TRBV5-1
D gene: -
clone size: -
CDR3 length: 15
J gene: TRBJ1-2
CDR3 protein: CASSLGQATNYGYTF
CDR3 DNA: TGCGCCAGCAGCTTGGGACAGGCGACCAACTATGGCTACACCTTC

V gene: TRBV7-2
D gene: -
clone size: -
CDR3 length: 15
J gene: TRBJ2-1
CDR3 protein: CASSSARAIYNEQFF
CDR3 DNA: TGTGCCAGCAGCTCTGCTAGGGCTATCTACAATGAGCAGTTCTTC

V gene: TRBV5-8
D gene: TRBD2
clone size: once
CDR3 length: 16
J gene: TRBJ2-5
CDR3 protein: CASVPRWGLVKETQYF
CDR3 DNA: TGTGCCAGCGTCCCCCGTTGGGGACTAGTGAAAGAGACCCAGTACTTC

V gene: TRBV12-3/TRBV12-4
D gene: -
clone size: -
CDR3 length: 12
J gene: TRBJ1-5
CDR3 protein: CASSSIREPQHF
CDR3 DNA: TGTGCCAGCAGTTCCATAAGAGAGCCCCAGCATTTT

V gene: TRBV14
D gene: -
clone size: -
CDR3 length: 13
J gene: TRBJ1-1
CDR3 protein: CASSRLGNTEAFF
CDR3 DNA: TGTGCCAGCAGCCGACTGGGGAACACTGAAGCTTTCTTT

V gene: TRBV10-3
D gene: -
clone size: -
CDR3 length: 16
J gene: TRBJ2-1
CDR3 protein: CAISGDIGSTYNEQFF
CDR3 DNA: TGTGCCATCAGTGGAGACATTGGGTCAACCTACAATGAGCAGTTCTTC

V gene: TRBV24-1
D gene: -
clone size: once
CDR3 length: 15
J gene: TRBJ1-1
CDR3 protein: CATSDPGGGNTEAFF
CDR3 DNA: TGTGCCACCAGTGACCCTGGGGGGGGGAACACTGAAGCTTTCTTT

V gene: TRBV19
D gene: -
clone size: -
CDR3 length: 12
J gene: TRBJ2-1
CDR3 protein: CASGGGSGEQFF
CDR3 DNA: TGTGCGTCAGGAGGGGGTTCCGGAGAGCAGTTCTTC

V gene: TRBV5-5
D gene: -
clone size: -
CDR3 length: 18
J gene: TRBJ1-3
CDR3 protein: CASSLEQGAPASGNTIYF
CDR3 DNA: TGTGCCAGCAGCTTGGAACAGGGCGCCCCCGCGAGTGGAAACACCATATATTTT

V gene: TRBV7-8
D gene: TRBD2
clone size: -
CDR3 length: 15
J gene: TRBJ2-2
CDR3 protein: CASTTPVGGTGELFF
CDR3 DNA: TGTGCCAGCACCACCCCAGTGGGGGGGACCGGGGAGCTGTTTTTT

V gene: TRBV24-1
D gene: -
clone size: -
CDR3 length: 16
J gene: TRBJ2-1
CDR3 protein: CATSDWAVSGSDEQFF
CDR3 DNA: TGTGCCACCAGTGATTGGGCAGTGTCAGGGAGCGATGAGCAGTTCTTC

V gene: TRBV4-1
D gene: -
clone size: -
CDR3 length: 15
J gene: TRBJ2-7
CDR3 protein: CASSQDPSETYEQYF
CDR3 DNA: TGCGCCAGCAGCCAAGATCCTAGCGAAACCTACGAGCAGTACTTC

V gene: TRBV5-1
D gene: TRBD1
clone size: -
CDR3 length: 15
J gene: TRBJ1-1
CDR3 protein: CASSPRRTGNTEAFF
CDR3 DNA: TGCGCCAGCAGCCCTCGTCGGACAGGAAACACTGAAGCTTTCTTT

V gene: TRBV5-4
D gene: -
clone size: -
CDR3 length: 14
J gene: TRBJ2-2
CDR3 protein: CASLGGPDTGELFF
CDR3 DNA: TGTGCCAGCCTTGGAGGGCCAGACACCGGGGAGCTGTTTTTT

V gene: TRBV7-9
D gene: -
clone size: -
CDR3 length: 15
J gene: TRBJ1-1
CDR3 protein: CASRKELGGISEAFF
CDR3 DNA: TGTGCCAGCAGAAAAGAATTGGGTGGTATTAGTGAAGCTTTCTTT

V gene: TRBV18
D gene: -
clone size: -
CDR3 length: 16
J gene: TRBJ2-7
CDR3 protein: CASSPPMTPDPYEQYF
CDR3 DNA: TGTGCCAGCTCACCACCGATGACTCCAGACCCCTACGAGCAGTACTTC

V gene: TRBV24-1
D gene: TRBD1
clone size: -
CDR3 length: 14
J gene: TRBJ2-3
CDR3 protein: CATNDRGHTDTQYF
CDR3 DNA: TGTGCCACCAACGACAGGGGGCACACAGATACGCAGTATTTT

V gene: TRBV11-2
D gene: -
clone size: once
CDR3 length: 17
J gene: TRBJ2-3
CDR3 protein: CASSLGPRSASTDTQYF
CDR3 DNA: TGTGCCAGCAGCTTAGGCCCCAGGAGCGCCAGCACAGATACGCAGTATTTT

V gene: TRBV18
D gene: -
clone size: once
CDR3 length: 14
J gene: TRBJ1-1
CDR3 protein: CASSRLGASTEAFF
CDR3 DNA: TGTGCCAGCTCAAGGCTGGGGGCGAGCACTGAAGCTTTCTTT

V gene: TRBV5-1
D gene: -
clone size: -
CDR3 length: 14
J gene: TRBJ1-1
CDR3 protein: CASSLAGGYTEAFF
CDR3 DNA: TGCGCCAGCAGCTTGGCCGGGGGTTATACTGAAGCTTTCTTT

V gene: TRBV19
D gene: -
clone size: -
CDR3 length: 16
J gene: TRBJ1-1
CDR3 protein: CASMRRTGGKDTEAFF
CDR3 DNA: TGTGCCAGTATGAGACGGACGGGGGGTAAGGACACTGAAGCTTTCTTT

V gene: TRBV2
D gene: -
clone size: -
CDR3 length: 15
J gene: TRBJ1-6
CDR3 protein: CASSFQTGQHSPLHF
CDR3 DNA: TGTGCCAGCAGTTTCCAGACAGGCCAGCATTCACCCCTCCACTTT

V gene: TRBV14
D gene: -
clone size: -
CDR3 length: 15
J gene: TRBJ2-5
CDR3 protein: CASSQRLGYEETQYF
CDR3 DNA: TGTGCCAGCAGCCAAAGGCTAGGGTACGAGGAGACCCAGTACTTC

V gene: TRBV19
D gene: -
clone size: few
CDR3 length: 15
J gene: TRBJ2-2
CDR3 protein: CASSILRGNTGELFF
CDR3 DNA: TGTGCCAGTAGTATACTAAGGGGGAACACCGGGGAGCTGTTTTTT

V gene: TRBV3-1/TRBV3-2
D gene: TRBD1
clone size: -
CDR3 length: 16
J gene: TRBJ2-5
CDR3 protein: CASSRWDRGAQETQYF
CDR3 DNA: TGTGCCAGCAGCCGATGGGACAGGGGAGCCCAAGAGACCCAGTACTTC

V gene: TRBV7-2
D gene: -
clone size: -
CDR3 length: 14
J gene: TRBJ1-2
CDR3 protein: CASSTPMGVLGYTF
CDR3 DNA: TGTGCCAGCAGCACGCCAATGGGGGTTCTCGGCTACACCTTC

V gene: TRBV5-8
D gene: TRBD1
clone size: -
CDR3 length: 14
J gene: TRBJ1-5
CDR3 protein: CASRAGQGYQPQHF
CDR3 DNA: TGTGCCAGCAGGGCGGGACAGGGGTATCAGCCCCAGCATTTT

V gene: TRBV15
D gene: TRBD2
clone size: -
CDR3 length: 19
J gene: TRBJ2-6
CDR3 protein: CATSRVPLAGGAGANVLTF
CDR3 DNA: TGTGCCACCAGCAGAGTGCCACTAGCGGGAGGGGCTGGGGCCAACGTCCTGACTTTC

V gene: TRBV3-1/TRBV3-2
D gene: TRBD1
clone size: -
CDR3 length: 15
J gene: TRBJ1-2
CDR3 protein: CASNQGTGGVYGYTF
CDR3 DNA: TGTGCCAGCAACCAAGGGACAGGGGGCGTCTATGGCTACACCTTC

V gene: TRBV25-1
D gene: -
clone size: -
CDR3 length: 12
J gene: TRBJ2-7
CDR3 protein: CASSAIGGEQYF
CDR3 DNA: TGTGCCAGCAGTGCCATCGGGGGCGAGCAGTACTTC

V gene: TRBV7-2
D gene: TRBD2
clone size: -
CDR3 length: 13
J gene: TRBJ2-7
CDR3 protein: CASSSWTSGSRYF
CDR3 DNA: TGTGCCAGCAGCTCCTGGACTAGCGGGAGTAGGTACTTC

V gene: TRBV11-2
D gene: TRBD2
clone size: -
CDR3 length: 15
J gene: TRBJ2-4
CDR3 protein: CASRSLAGPKNIQYF
CDR3 DNA: TGTGCCAGCAGATCACTAGCGGGGCCAAAAAACATTCAGTACTTC

V gene: TRBV18
D gene: TRBD1
clone size: -
CDR3 length: 16
J gene: TRBJ2-7
CDR3 protein: CASSPPDRGYSYEQYF
CDR3 DNA: TGTGCCAGCTCACCACCAGACAGGGGGTATTCCTACGAGCAGTACTTC

V gene: TRBV2
D gene: -
clone size: -
CDR3 length: 14
J gene: TRBJ2-2
CDR3 protein: CASGVSVLTGELFF
CDR3 DNA: TGTGCCAGCGGGGTGTCAGTGCTCACCGGGGAGCTGTTTTTT

V gene: TRBV7-9
D gene: TRBD1
clone size: -
CDR3 length: 14
J gene: TRBJ2-1
CDR3 protein: CATRGQKSYNEQFF
CDR3 DNA: TGTGCCACCAGGGGACAGAAAAGTTACAATGAGCAGTTCTTC

V gene: TRBV7-2
D gene: -
clone size: -
CDR3 length: 14
J gene: TRBJ2-3
CDR3 protein: CASSLATATDTQYF
CDR3 DNA: TGTGCCAGCAGCTTAGCGACGGCTACAGATACGCAGTATTTT

V gene: TRBV7-2
D gene: -
clone size: -
CDR3 length: 14
J gene: TRBJ2-5
CDR3 protein: CASSPSGLQETQYF
CDR3 DNA: TGTGCCAGCAGCCCAAGCGGACTCCAAGAGACCCAGTACTTC

V gene: TRBV11-1
D gene: TRBD1
clone size: -
CDR3 length: 14
J gene: TRBJ2-4
CDR3 protein: CASSPGQGRDIQYF
CDR3 DNA: TGTGCCAGCAGCCCGGGACAGGGGAGGGACATTCAGTACTTC